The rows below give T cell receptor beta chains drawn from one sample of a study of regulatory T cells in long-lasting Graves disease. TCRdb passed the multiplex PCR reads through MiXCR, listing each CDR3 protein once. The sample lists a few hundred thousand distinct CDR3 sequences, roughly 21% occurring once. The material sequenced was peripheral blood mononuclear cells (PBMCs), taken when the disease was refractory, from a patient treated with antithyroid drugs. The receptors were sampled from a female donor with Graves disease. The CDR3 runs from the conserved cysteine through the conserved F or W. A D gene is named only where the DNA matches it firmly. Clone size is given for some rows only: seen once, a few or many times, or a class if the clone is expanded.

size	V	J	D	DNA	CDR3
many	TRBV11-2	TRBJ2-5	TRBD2	TGTGCCAGCAGCCGGACTAGCGGGAGGGCCATACAAGAGACCCAGTACTTC	CASSRTSGRAIQETQYF
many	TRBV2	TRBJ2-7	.	TGTGCCAGCAGTGAAAGTTATACAGGGCTCAACTACGAGCAGTACTTC	CASSESYTGLNYEQYF
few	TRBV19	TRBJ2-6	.	TGTGCCAGTACCGGCTACGCGGGGACTGGGGCCAACGTCCTGACTTTC	CASTGYAGTGANVLTF
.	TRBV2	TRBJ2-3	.	TGTGCCAGCAGTTACCGACGAGGTCCTAGCACAGATACGCAGTATTTT	CASSYRRGPSTDTQYF
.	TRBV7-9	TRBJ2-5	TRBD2	TGTGCCAGCAGCTTAATGGGACTAGTGGGAGAGACCCAGTACTTC	CASSLMGLVGETQYF
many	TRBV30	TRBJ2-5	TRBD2	TGTGCCTGGGGCGGGAAGACTAGCGTTCAACAAGAGACCCAGTACTTC	CAWGGKTSVQQETQYF
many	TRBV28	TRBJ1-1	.	TGTGCCAGCACTCCAGGGCTGCCCCTAGATTGGACTGAAGCTTTCTTT	CASTPGLPLDWTEAFF
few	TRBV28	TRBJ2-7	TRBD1	TGTGCCAGCAGTTTTTGGCGGGACAGGGGATTTGAGCAGTACTTC	CASSFWRDRGFEQYF
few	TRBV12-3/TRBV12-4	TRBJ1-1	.	TGTGCCAGCAGATACGACAGGACGGGCACTGAAGCTTTCTTT	CASRYDRTGTEAFF
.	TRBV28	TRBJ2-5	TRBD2	TGTGCCAGCAGTCTTAGCGGGCAGCATAAAGAGACCCAGTACTTC	CASSLSGQHKETQYF
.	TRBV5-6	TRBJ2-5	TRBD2	TGTGCCAGCAGCTTGAGATGGGGGGGACTGAACCAAGAGACCCAGTACTTC	CASSLRWGGLNQETQYF
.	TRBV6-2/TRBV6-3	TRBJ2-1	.	TGTGCCAGCAGTTCGATCAGTGATGAGCAGTTCTTC	CASSSISDEQFF
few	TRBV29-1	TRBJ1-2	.	TGCAGCGTTGCCTTACTTACAGAGAACTATGGCTACACCTTC	CSVALLTENYGYTF
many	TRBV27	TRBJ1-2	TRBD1	TGTGCCAGCAGTCCCAGAGGACAGGGGTCCTATGGCTACACCTTC	CASSPRGQGSYGYTF
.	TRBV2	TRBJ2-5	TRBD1	TGTGCCAGCCTTGGGACAGGGGGAGGCCAAGAGACCCAGTACTTC	CASLGTGGGQETQYF
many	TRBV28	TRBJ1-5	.	TGTGCCAGCAGTTTACCCCTTGATCAGCCCCAGCATTTT	CASSLPLDQPQHF
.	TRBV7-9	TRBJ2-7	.	TGTGCCAGCAGCCCACTTGGGGGCGGGGCGGGGCCTGGCGACGAGCAGTACTTC	CASSPLGGGAGPGDEQYF
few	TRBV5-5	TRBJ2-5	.	TGTGCCAGCAGACTTCGGCTGATTCTGGCGGACCAAGAGACCCAGTACTTC	CASRLRLILADQETQYF
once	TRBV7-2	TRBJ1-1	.	TGTGCCAGCAGCTTATCTGCGGGGCTGAACACTGAAGCTTTCTTT	CASSLSAGLNTEAFF
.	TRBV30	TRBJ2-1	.	TGTGCCTGGAGTGTAGGAGTAGCGCACGACAATGAGCAGTTCTTC	CAWSVGVAHDNEQFF
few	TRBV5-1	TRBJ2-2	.	TGCGCCAGCAGCTTGGGAAATTCAGGGAACACCGGGGAGCTGTTTTTT	CASSLGNSGNTGELFF
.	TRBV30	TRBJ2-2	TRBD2	TGTGCCTGGAGTAAGGCCCGGACTAGCGGGACTTCCGGGGAGCTGTCTTTT	CAWSKARTSGTSGELSF
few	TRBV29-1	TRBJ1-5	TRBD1	TGCAGCGTTGTAGAGTCAGGGGGATCTCAGCCCCAGCATTTT	CSVVESGGSQPQHF
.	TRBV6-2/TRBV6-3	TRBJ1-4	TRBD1	TGTGCCAGCAAGCCAACAGGGGGCTTGGAAAAACTGTTTTTT	CASKPTGGLEKLFF
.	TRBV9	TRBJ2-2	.	TGTGCCAGCAGCGTAAACCCGGGACCGACCTTGGGCGGGGAGCTGTTTTTT	CASSVNPGPTLGGELFF
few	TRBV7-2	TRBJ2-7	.	TGTGCCAGCAGCTTCCCTGGACTCAGGTCGCAGTACTTC	CASSFPGLRSQYF
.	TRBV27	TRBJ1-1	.	TGTGCCAGCAGCACCCCGGGGGGGCTTAACACTGAAGCTTTCTTT	CASSTPGGLNTEAFF
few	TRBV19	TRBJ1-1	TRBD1	TGTGCCAGTAGACGACAGGGGAAGAACACTGAAGCTTTCTTT	CASRRQGKNTEAFF
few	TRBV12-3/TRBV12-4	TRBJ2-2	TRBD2	TGTGCCAGCAGTTCTCGACTAGCGGGAGTTCACGGGGAGCTGTTTTTT	CASSSRLAGVHGELFF
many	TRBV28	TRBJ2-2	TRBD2	TGTGCCAGCAGTTCTGTCTACCTAGCGGGATGGGGAGACACCGGGGAGCTGTTTTTT	CASSSVYLAGWGDTGELFF
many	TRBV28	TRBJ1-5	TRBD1	TGTGCCAGCAATCCCACGGACAGGGTAAACAGGCAGCCCCAGCATTTT	CASNPTDRVNRQPQHF
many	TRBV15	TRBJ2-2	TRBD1	TGTGCCACCAGGAGGGACAGCGACACCGGGGAGCTGTTTTTT	CATRRDSDTGELFF
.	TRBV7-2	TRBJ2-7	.	TGTGCCAGCAGCGGGGCAGGCGAGCAGTACTTC	CASSGAGEQYF
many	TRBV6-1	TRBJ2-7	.	TGTGCCAGCAGTGAAGGCCAGCGCTACGAGCAGTACTTC	CASSEGQRYEQYF
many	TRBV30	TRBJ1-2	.	TGTGCCTGGAGTGGAAGAGGTTGGCGTAACTATGGCTACACCTTC	CAWSGRGWRNYGYTF
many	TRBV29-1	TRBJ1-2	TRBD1	TGCAGCGTTCGACCATTACAGGGGGCTCACTATGGCTACACCTTC	CSVRPLQGAHYGYTF
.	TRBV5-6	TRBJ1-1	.	TGTGCCAGCAGACGGCAGGGGAGGACTGGAGCTTTCTTT	CASRRQGRTGAFF
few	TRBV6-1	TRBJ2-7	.	TGTGCCACCAGCATTACCGAGCAGTACTTC	CATSITEQYF
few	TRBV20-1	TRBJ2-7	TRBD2	TGCAGTGCTAGGGGGGGAGAGACTAGCGGGTACGAGCAGTACTTC	CSARGGETSGYEQYF
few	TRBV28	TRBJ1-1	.	TGTGCCAGCAGCTGGGGACGGCCTTCGGCTTTCTTT	CASSWGRPSAFF
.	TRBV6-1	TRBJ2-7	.	TGTGCCAGCAGTACTCCCTACGAGAGCTCCTACGAGCAGTACTTC	CASSTPYESSYEQYF
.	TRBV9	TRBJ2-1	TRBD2	TGTGCCAGCAGCCCGAGCGGGAGGAAGTACAATGAGCAGTTCTTC	CASSPSGRKYNEQFF
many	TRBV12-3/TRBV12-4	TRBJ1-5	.	TGTGCCAGCAGTTTAAGGACAGAACCTAATCAGCCCCAGCATTTT	CASSLRTEPNQPQHF
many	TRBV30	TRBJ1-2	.	TGTGCCTGGAGTGTCGGGGGCTCCGGCTACACCTTC	CAWSVGGSGYTF